The 21 T cell receptor beta chains presented below share a single source sample, sequenced in a study of blood T cell repertoires in COVID-19. TCRdb's copy holds only in-frame clones and misses some; the assay was immunoSEQ multiplex PCR. The sample lists tens of thousands of clones; around 83% were seen once. Specimen: peripheral blood. The receptors were gathered from a man aged 45 to 65 with acute or convalescent COVID-19.

This clone was seen only a few times. The V gene is TRBV29-1, the J gene TRBJ1-3; no clear D. V lost 7 bases, J lost 4 bases, and 8 bases lay in between. This CDR3 region has 11 residues. The germline gives CDR1 SQVTM, CDR2 ANQGSEA. The CDR3 reads CSESLGNTIYF. CDR3 bases: TGCAGCGAGAGTCTCGGAAACACCATATATTTT. The full variable domain, in which reference TRBV29-1 and TRBJ1-3 provide the parts outside the CDR3, is SAVISQKPSRDICQRGTSLTIQCQVDSQVTMMFWYRQQPGQSLTLIATANQGSEATYESGFVIDKFPISRPNLTFSTLTVSNMSPEDSSIYLCSESLGNTIYFGEGSWLTVV.

The count of this clone is one. The rearrangement joins TRBV2 to TRBJ2-1, with D tentatively TRBD1 (5 bases). Trimming removed 6 bases from V and 4 bases from J, with 16 bases in between. CDR1 SNHLY and CDR2 FYNNEI come from the germline V gene. The CDR3 runs 15 residues. The CDR3 DNA reads as TGTGCCAGCAGCGCTGGGGCAGAAACTTACAATGAGCAGTTCTTC. Translation gives CASSAGAETYNEQFF.

The gene calls are TRBV9 and TRBJ2-3, with D possibly being TRBD1 (6 bases). Germline CDR1 and CDR2: SGDLS and YYNGEE. The CDR3 runs to 16 residues. V dropped 0 bases and J dropped 11 bases, with 22 bases sitting between them. As DNA, the CDR3 is TGTGCCAGCAGCGTAGGAATAGCTCAGGTGGAAGGGGGGCAGTATTTT. Its translation is CASSVGIAQVEGGQYF.

CDR3 sequence (DNA): TGCGCCAGCAGCCAACCCGGACAGGGGAATAATTCACCCCTCCACTTT. Its protein product is CASSQPGQGNNSPLHF. This chain connects TRBV4-1 to TRBJ1-6; TRBD1 agrees at 9 bases. Germline V lookup: CDR1 MGHRA, CDR2 YSYEKL. Unmatched junction bases numbered 4, after V lost 2 bases and J lost 5 bases. The CDR3 runs 16 residues.

The rearrangement links TRBV13 to TRBJ2-5, with unresolved D. Germline CDR1 PRHDT, CDR2 FYEKMQ (reference sequence). Trimming took off 1 base at V and 2 bases at J, with 2 bases between the two ends. The CDR3 is 12 residues long. CDR3 nucleotide sequence: TGTGCCAGCAGCTTAGCACAAGAGACCCAGTACTTC. Amino acids: CASSLAQETQYF.

The rearrangement uses TRBV18 and TRBJ2-5, with D unresolved. With 3 bases removed from V and 5 bases from J, the gap between germline ends came to 10 bases. The CDR3 totals 13 residues. CDR1 is KGHSH and CDR2 is LQKENI in the germline V gene. This CDR3 is CASSPREWETQYF. CDR3 coding DNA: TGTGCCAGCTCACCCCGAGAGTGGGAGACCCAGTACTTC.

V usage is TRBV27 and J usage is TRBJ2-5; 7 bases are a match to TRBD1. CDR3 length: 16 residues. J gave up 2 bases and V 6 bases, and 12 bases lay outside the gene matches. Germline V gene sequence: CDR1 MNHEY, CDR2 SMNVEV (reference sequence). CDR3 coding DNA: TGTGCCAGCAGCTTTCGCCCTTACAGGGGTCAAGAGACCCAGTACTTC. Translation: CASSFRPYRGQETQYF.

The chain employs TRBV3-1 (or the pseudogene TRBV3-2) and TRBJ2-3, with 13 bases aligning to TRBD2. J lost 1 base, V lost 0 bases, and 4 bases had no gene match. The length of the CDR3 is 18 residues. CDR1 and CDR2 (germline): LGHDT, YNNKEL (reference sequence). CDR3 residues: CASSQDPTSGGGTDTQYF. CDR3 bases: TGTGCCAGCAGCCAAGACCCCACTAGCGGGGGGGGCACAGATACGCAGTATTTT.

The chain has TRBV7-9 and TRBJ2-5; 9 bases align to TRBD1. Unmatched junction bases numbered 3, after V lost 3 bases and J lost 1 base. Per germline, CDR1 SEHNR and CDR2 FQNEAQ (reference sequence). CDR3 length equals 15 residues. The DNA for the CDR3 is TGTGCCAGCAGCTTTTCGACAGGGGGCCAAGAGACCCAGTACTTC. This codes for CASSFSTGGQETQYF.

The chain carries TRBV6-6 and TRBJ2-3; 8 bases map to TRBD1. Trimming took 5 bases from V and 3 from J; bases not matched to a gene: 7. The CDR3 covers 15 residues. CDR1 and CDR2 (germline): MNHNY, SVGAGI (reference sequence). CDR3 nucleotide sequence: TGTGCCAGCAGTGACGAGGACAGGGAGACAGATACGCAGTATTTT. Translation gives CASSDEDRETDTQYF.

The chain links TRBV2 to TRBJ1-5, with D maybe TRBD1 (5 bases). CDR1 is SNHLY, CDR2 FYNNEI, per germline. The germline V and J ends were trimmed by 3 bases and 2 bases, with 11 bases remaining between them. This CDR3 region has 15 residues. The CDR3 protein is CASSDDSGGNQPQHF. Here the CDR3 DNA reads TGTGCCAGCAGTGATGACAGTGGAGGCAATCAGCCCCAGCATTTT.

For the CDR3, the DNA is TGTGCCAGCAGCGGACCGAGACAGGGGCGTTCTGAAAAACTGTTTTTT. Amino acids: CASSGPRQGRSEKLFF. The genes are TRBV13 and TRBJ1-4; the match to TRBD1 covers 8 bases. This CDR3 has 16 residues. V lost 5 bases, J lost 7 bases, and 12 bases stayed unmatched. CDR1 and CDR2 (germline): PRHDT, FYEKMQ (reference sequence).

Only one count was recorded for this clone. V is TRBV30 and J is TRBJ2-7; 9 positions agree with TRBD1. The CDR3 is 15 amino acids. J was trimmed by 7 bases and V by 4 bases; bases with no gene match: 14. Germline lookup yields CDR1 GTSNPN and CDR2 SVGIG (reference sequence). The CDR3 bases are TGTGCCTGGAAAGAACCAGACAGGGGGTTAGGTGAGCAGTACTTC. Its protein product is CAWKEPDRGLGEQYF.

This clone qualifies as medium-sized. The J gene is TRBJ2-1, the V gene TRBV14, with 9 bases matching TRBD2. J was trimmed by 6 bases and V by 5 bases; bases with no gene match: 5. The CDR3 runs to 14 residues. Germline loops: CDR1 SGHDN, CDR2 FVKESK. For the CDR3, the DNA is TGTGCCAGCAGCTTCCTAGCGGGATCCAATGAGCAGTTCTTC. Translating it yields CASSFLAGSNEQFF.

This clone has just a few counts. The rearrangement links TRBV11-2 to TRBJ1-4; D unresolved. Germline assignment: CDR1 SGHAT and CDR2 FQNNGV. The CDR3 extends over 16 amino acids. Trimming took off 5 bases at V and 2 bases at J, with 15 bases between the two ends. The CDR3 loop is CASSQNSAGTNEKLFF. CDR3 in DNA: TGTGCCAGCAGCCAAAATTCCGCCGGGACTAATGAAAAACTGTTTTTT.

This clone was recorded a few times. The chain employs TRBV4-1 and TRBJ2-7, with D possibly matching TRBD2 (5 bases). The CDR3 has 15 amino acids. CDR1 and CDR2 (germline): MGHRA, YSYEKL. V lost 1 base, J lost 3 bases, and 13 bases lay in between. The CDR3: CASSQGRERSYEQYF. CDR3 nucleotide sequence: TGCGCCAGCAGCCAAGGTCGCGAGCGGAGCTACGAGCAGTACTTC.

The CDR3 sequence: CASSPTSGPAFDEQFF. DNA for the CDR3: TGTGCCAGCAGCCCGACTAGCGGGCCCGCCTTTGACGAGCAGTTCTTC. This chain connects TRBV11-2 to TRBJ2-1; 10 bases align to TRBD2. The germline V gene has CDR1 SGHAT and CDR2 FQNNGV. CDR3 length: 16 residues. The V and J ends lost 5 bases and 10 bases, in that order; junction bases with no gene match: 14.

The J gene is TRBJ2-6, the V gene TRBV19; 7 nucleotides match TRBD1. The CDR3 length is 18 residues. CDR1 is LNHDA and CDR2 is SQIVND in the germline V gene (reference sequence). Trimming cost V 3 bases and J 0 bases; bases outside gene matches: 8. CDR3 sequence: CASSIRRAGGSGANVLTF. The DNA for the CDR3 is TGTGCCAGTAGTATCCGGCGGGCAGGGGGCTCTGGGGCCAACGTCCTGACTTTC.

In its sample, this clone was seen once. The chain carries TRBV14 and TRBJ2-3; 10 nucleotides align to TRBD1. J was trimmed by 5 bases and V by 5 bases; bases with no gene match: 4. The CDR3 runs 14 residues. Germline V gives CDR1 SGHDN, CDR2 FVKESK. The CDR3: CASSSGTGVDTQYF. DNA of the CDR3: TGTGCCAGCAGCTCCGGGACAGGGGTAGATACGCAGTATTTT.

The chain combines TRBV4-2 with TRBJ1-2; D gene ambiguous. This CDR3 is 15 amino acids long. Trimming cost V 1 base and J 2 bases, with 11 bases left between them. Germline lookup yields CDR1 LGHNA and CDR2 YNFKEQ. The CDR3 DNA is TGTGCCAGCAGCCAAGTTACGCAGATGAACTATGGCTACACCTTC. It translates to CASSQVTQMNYGYTF.

The V and J genes are TRBV15 and TRBJ2-2; 11 bases are a match to TRBD2. Trimming at V came to 0 bases and at J to 3 bases, leaving 0 bases not matched to a gene. Germline V gives CDR1 LNHNV, CDR2 YYDKDF (reference sequence). This CDR3 has 16 residues. The CDR3 reads CATSRDSGRDTGELFF. The CDR3 DNA reads as TGTGCCACCAGCAGAGATAGCGGGAGGGACACCGGGGAGCTGTTTTTT.